The 25 T cell receptor beta chains presented below share a single source sample, sequenced in a study of post-analysis software for immune sequencing data. Study-level points and caveats: Compared with controls, patients had more of roughly five TRBV segments, including TRBV5-6, TRBV5-1 and TRBV20-1.

Unique molecular identifiers were present in the TCR beta cDNA libraries. TCRdb reanalysed the PCR reads using MiXCR and keeps one entry per CDR3 protein. The sample shows roughly 430,000 distinct CDR3 sequences, 30% to 45% of them seen only once. These receptors lack a known antigen. Material: blood. The receptors were gathered from a girl aged 2-15 years with multiple sclerosis.

The genes are TRBV7-2 and TRBJ2-3; D gene unclear. The germline V and J ends were trimmed by 7 bases and 0 bases, with 14 bases remaining between them. CDR3 length: 15 amino acids. Germline CDR1 and CDR2: SGHTA and FQGNSA. In DNA, the CDR3 is TGTGCCAGCATCCCCGGACGGGCCAGCACAGATACGCAGTATTTT. Amino acid sequence: CASIPGRASTDTQYF. The full variable domain, with the rest looked up from reference TRBV7-2 and TRBJ2-3, is GAGVSQSPSNKVTEKGKDVELRCDPISGHTALYWYRQSLGQGLEFLIYFQGNSAPDKSGLPSDRFSAERTGGSVSTLTIQRTQQEDSAVYLCASIPGRASTDTQYFGPGTRLTVL.

The chain has TRBV4-1 and TRBJ1-5; weak D call: TRBD1 (6 bases). The V gene's germline CDR1 is MGHRA and CDR2 YSYEKL. Trimming stripped 2 bases from V and 6 bases from J, with 11 bases between. The CDR3 runs to 14 residues. CDR3 sequence reads: CASSQPGVGQPQHF. CDR3 coding DNA: TGCGCCAGCAGCCAACCAGGGGTGGGTCAGCCCCAGCATTTT.

This clonotype has only one observation. The chain recombines TRBV29-1 with TRBJ2-5; either TRBD1 or TRBD2 may supply D (6 bases each). The tail of the sequence fits TRBJ2-7 better, so the J call may be wrong. The germline CDR1 and CDR2 sequences are SQVTM and ANQGSEA. This CDR3 region has 19 residues. CDR3 loop: CSVVAPGHLLGGYTYEQYF. The CDR3 DNA follows: TGCAGCGTTGTAGCACCGGGACACCTATTGGGAGGATACACCTACGAGCAGTACTTC.

Comment on this clonotype: Germline is not matched at one junction end, which may reflect a read error. The chain joins TRBV20-1 to TRBJ1-6; D not resolved. CDR3 length: 16 residues. Germline CDR1 and CDR2: DFQATT and SNEGSKA (reference sequence). CDR3 sequence (DNA): TGCAGTGCTAGAGATGGCGGGCAGCCCTATAATTCACCCCCCCACTTT. Protein sequence: CSARDGGQPYNSPPHF.

The gene calls are TRBV20-1 and TRBJ2-3; no definite D call. Germline CDR1 is DFQATT and CDR2 is SNEGSKA (reference sequence). Trimming left V 4 bases short and J 0 bases short, with 14 bases between. This CDR3 region has 15 residues. The CDR3 region has the DNA TGCAGTGCTACCGGGCGGCCCTCTAGCACAGATACGCAGTATTTT. Protein: CSATGRPSSTDTQYF.

This clonotype was found a few times. The chain employs TRBV12-3 or TRBV12-4 and TRBJ1-2; D is possibly TRBD1 (5 bases). This CDR3 region has 13 residues. Between the trimmed V and J ends, which lost 4 bases and 6 bases, there was a span of 12 bases. The CDR3 is CASSWGVLDGYTF. CDR3 DNA sequence: TGTGCCAGCAGTTGGGGGGTGTTGGATGGCTACACCTTC.

V is TRBV9 and J is TRBJ2-3; 10 nucleotides line up with TRBD1. Unmatched junction bases numbered 8, after V lost 4 bases and J lost 3 bases. CDR3 length: 16 amino acids. Per germline, CDR1 SGDLS and CDR2 YYNGEE. The chain's CDR3 is CASSIGTGEGTDTQYF. The CDR3, as DNA: TGTGCCAGCAGCATCGGGACAGGGGAGGGGACAGATACGCAGTATTTT.

This clonotype was counted between two and nine times. The chain joins TRBV5-8 to TRBJ1-5, with no clear D. The CDR3 is made up of 12 amino acids. The germline V gene encodes CDR1 SGHTS and CDR2 YDEGEE. V lost 4 bases and J lost 6, with 8 bases in between. The CDR3 reads CASSPGGQPQHF. CDR3 nucleotide sequence: TGTGCCAGCAGCCCGGGCGGTCAGCCCCAGCATTTT.

In its sample, this clonotype was seen once. CDR3 residues: CAWSFMNTEAFF. The CDR3 coding sequence is TGTGCCTGGAGTTTTATGAACACTGAAGCTTTCTTT. The chain combines TRBV30 with TRBJ1-1; D unresolved. The germline V gene encodes CDR1 GTSNPN and CDR2 SVGIG (reference sequence). Deletions cut 2 bases from V and 0 bases from J, with 4 bases between. The CDR3 runs 12 residues.

This chain links TRBV12-3 or TRBV12-4 with TRBJ1-2; no reliable D call. CDR3 length: 11 residues. V was shortened by 7 bases and J by 8 bases, with 11 bases between the two germline ends. The CDR3 DNA sequence: TGTGCCAGCAAACGGACGGAGGGCTACACCTTC. This encodes CASKRTEGYTF.

The rearrangement uses TRBV28 and TRBJ2-7; 10 bases agree with TRBD1. The germline CDR1 and CDR2 sequences are MDHEN and SYDVKM. Unmatched junction bases numbered 7, after V lost 4 bases and J lost 4 bases. The CDR3 sequence is 15 residues long. The CDR3 loop reads CASSSMTGGGYEQYF. The CDR3 coding sequence is TGTGCCAGCAGTTCCATGACAGGGGGCGGTTACGAGCAGTACTTC.

This clonotype was seen a handful of times. The rearrangement joins TRBV10-3 to TRBJ1-5; D possibly corresponds to TRBD1 (6 bases). The CDR3 covers 16 residues. The V end lost 0 bases, the J end lost 3 bases, and 12 bases lay between the germline ends. From germline, CDR1 is ENHRY and CDR2 SYGVKD. The CDR3 DNA is TGTGCCATCAGTGAGTCGAAGGGACAAACCAATCAGCCCCAGCATTTT. It yields the protein CAISESKGQTNQPQHF.

The chain links TRBV5-1 to TRBJ2-3; no definite D call. This CDR3 is built from 16 residues. Trimming left V 0 bases short and J 2 bases short, with 13 bases between. The germline gives CDR1 SGHRS, CDR2 YFSETQ. The CDR3 is CASSLAYRRNTDTQYF. CDR3 sequence (DNA): TGCGCCAGCAGCTTGGCCTACCGCCGAAACACAGATACGCAGTATTTT.

The rearrangement uses TRBV7-2 and TRBJ1-2; D not certain. Trimming cost V 3 bases and J 1 base, with 6 bases left between them. The CDR3 loop spans 13 amino acids. Germline V CDR1 and CDR2: SGHTA, FQGNSA. CDR3 nucleotides: TGTGCCAGCAGCTTCAGCGGTAACTATGGCTACACCTTC. Translating gives CASSFSGNYGYTF.

This clonotype was recorded a few times. The chain has TRBV25-1 and TRBJ1-2, with TRBD1 matching 8 bases. Germline values: CDR1 MGHDK, CDR2 SYGVNS. V trimming: 5 bases; J trimming: 8 bases; junction bases outside the gene matches: 7. This CDR3 is 13 amino acids long. The CDR3 DNA sequence: TGTGCCAGCAGTTACTGGACAGGGAAAGGCTACACCTTC. Its protein product is CASSYWTGKGYTF.

The chain uses TRBV3-1 and TRBJ2-5; the match to TRBD2 covers 14 bases. TRBJ2-7 matches the DNA end more closely, so the J call is doubtful. This CDR3 contains 17 residues. CDR1 and CDR2 (germline): LGHDT, YNNKEL (reference sequence). The CDR3 is CASSQELTTSGRGEQYF. The CDR3 nucleotides read TGTGCCAGCAGCCAAGAATTAACGACTAGCGGGAGGGGCGAGCAGTACTTC.

The V call is TRBV29-1, the J call TRBJ2-5; D is uncertain. The germline V gene encodes CDR1 SQVTM and CDR2 ANQGSEA. Trimming shortened V by 3 bases and J by 5 bases, and 13 bases separated the two germline ends. The CDR3 runs 13 residues. CDR3 bases: TGCAGCGTTGATGGTGGGGTCGGGGAGACCCAGTACTTC. Its translation is CSVDGGVGETQYF.

The J gene is TRBJ2-2, the V gene TRBV20-1, with 11 bases that match TRBD2. Trimming removed 4 bases from V and 5 bases from J; junction bases left unmatched: 3. The CDR3 covers 14 residues. Germline-derived CDR1 and CDR2 are DFQATT and SNEGSKA (reference sequence). The CDR3 nucleotides are TGCAGTGCTATAGCGGGGGGGCGGACCGGGGAGCTGTTTTTT. Translating it yields CSAIAGGRTGELFF.

A few counts support this clonotype. The V and J genes are TRBV20-1 and TRBJ2-5; 7 positions match TRBD2. The end of the DNA aligns better with TRBJ2-7, so the J call may be wrong. CDR3 length: 15 residues. CDR1 is DFQATT, CDR2 SNEGSKA, per germline (reference sequence). In nucleotides, the CDR3 is TGCAGTGCTAGAATGGGGACTACTCCTAGGGGCGAGCAGTACTTC. Translating it yields CSARMGTTPRGEQYF.

This chain connects TRBV14 to TRBJ2-1; tentatively, D is TRBD1 (5 bases). The CDR3 has 15 amino acids. V lost 1 base and J 9 bases, leaving 16 bases between the germline ends. Per germline, CDR1 SGHDN and CDR2 FVKESK. This chain's CDR3 is CASSQVREWGIEQFF. CDR3 bases: TGTGCCAGCAGCCAAGTCAGGGAATGGGGCATTGAGCAGTTCTTC. Filled out from reference TRBV14 and TRBJ2-1, the complete variable domain reads EAGVTQFPSHSVIEKGQTVTLRCDPISGHDNLYWYRRVMGKEIKFLLHFVKESKQDESGMPNNRFLAERTGGTYSTLKVQPAELEDSGVYFCASSQVREWGIEQFFGPGTRLTVL.

The rearrangement joins TRBV12-3 or TRBV12-4 to TRBJ2-1; no clear D gene. The CDR3 loop spans 14 amino acids. V was shortened by 6 bases and J by 5 bases, with 14 bases between the two germline ends. The CDR3 DNA is TGTGCCAGCAGCCCCAAGGGCAAGCACAATGAGCAGTTCTTC. It translates to CASSPKGKHNEQFF.

The gene calls are TRBV7-3 and TRBJ2-1; D not certain. V was cut by 5 bases and J by 9 bases, with 20 bases left in between. The CDR3 runs 15 residues. Germline assignment: CDR1 SGHTA and CDR2 FQGTGA. CDR3 loop: CASSPEDPGLGEQFF. CDR3 coding DNA: TGTGCCAGCAGCCCAGAGGACCCCGGTTTGGGTGAGCAGTTCTTC.

The V and J genes are TRBV7-2 and TRBJ1-6; 8 bases line up with TRBD1. The CDR3 contains 17 residues. Germline V lookup: CDR1 SGHTA, CDR2 FQGNSA. After removal of 3 bases from V and 9 bases from J, the junction contained 13 bases not matched to a gene. This CDR3 is CASSFPTGAAGSSPLHF. The CDR3 region has the DNA TGTGCCAGCAGCTTTCCGACAGGGGCAGCCGGGAGTTCACCCCTCCACTTT.

The V gene is TRBV20-1, the J gene TRBJ2-5; D perhaps matches TRBD1 (6 bases). Germline V gene data show CDR1 as DFQATT and CDR2 as SNEGSKA (reference sequence). The CDR3 runs 13 residues. Trimming took off 7 bases at V and 11 bases at J, with 23 bases between the two ends. The CDR3 here is CSVRGYSYNEQYF. Written as DNA, the CDR3 is TGCAGTGTTAGGGGGTACTCCTACAATGAGCAGTACTTC.

This sequence joins TRBV20-1 and TRBJ2-2, with unresolved D. Germline V lookup: CDR1 DFQATT, CDR2 SNEGSKA (reference sequence). Deletions cut 2 bases from V and 0 bases from J, with 7 bases between. There are 14 residues in the CDR3. CDR3 amino acids: CSARLPSNTGELFF. The CDR3 coding sequence is TGCAGTGCTAGACTCCCTTCGAACACCGGGGAGCTGTTTTTT.